The 32 T cell receptor beta chains reported below all come from one sample, sequenced in a study of T cell changes during pregnancy in multiple sclerosis. Sequencing was performed with immunoSEQ multiplex PCR; in TCRdb, only in-frame clones are kept and a portion is missing. The sample records approximately 45,000 clones, about 90% being singletons. The sample consisted of CD4+ T cells from peripheral blood mononuclear cells, taken in the second trimester of pregnancy. These receptors all stem from a female donor in good health, enrolled as a control in a pregnancy study.

The chain links TRBV19 to TRBJ1-4; no clear D gene. Trimming took 2 bases from V and 4 from J, leaving 11 bases between them. This CDR3 contains 15 residues. Germline V gives CDR1 LNHDA, CDR2 SQIVND (reference sequence). In DNA, the CDR3 is TGTGCCAGTAGTATACTCCGAGGTTTTAATGAAAAACTGTTTTTT. Translating it yields CASSILRGFNEKLFF. The whole variable domain, filled in from reference TRBV19 and TRBJ1-4, reads DGGITQSPKYLFRKEGQNVTLSCEQNLNHDAMYWYRQDPGQGLRLIYYSQIVNDFQKGDIAEGYSVSREKKESFPLTVTSAQKNPTAFYLCASSILRGFNEKLFFGSGTQLSVL.

The chain links TRBV7-9 to TRBJ1-3; tentatively, D is TRBD1 (5 bases). The germline V and J ends were trimmed by 6 bases and 4 bases, with 13 bases remaining between them. From germline, CDR1 is SEHNR and CDR2 FQNEAQ (reference sequence). CDR3 length: 14 amino acids. CDR3 residues: CASRGGATGNTIYF. For the CDR3, the DNA is TGTGCCAGCAGGGGGGGAGCTACCGGAAACACCATATATTTT.

The CDR3 protein is CASSLEPGTNEKLFF. As DNA, the CDR3 is TGTGCCAGCAGCTTGGAGCCAGGCACTAATGAAAAACTGTTTTTT. The V call is TRBV5-4, the J call TRBJ1-4; D gene ambiguous. The CDR3 has 15 residues. Trimming took off 0 bases at V and 2 bases at J, with 8 bases between the two ends. Germline CDR1 and CDR2: SGHNT and YYREEE (reference sequence).

The rearrangement links TRBV19 to TRBJ2-7, with unresolved D. CDR1 is LNHDA, CDR2 SQIVND, per germline (reference sequence). The ends were cut back, 5 bases at V and 2 bases at J, with 16 bases in the middle. The CDR3 is 15 amino acids. The CDR3 reads CASSATFSSPYEQYF. Here the CDR3 DNA reads TGTGCCAGTAGTGCGACTTTCTCAAGTCCCTACGAGCAGTACTTC.

This clone was detected a few times. The DNA for the CDR3 is TGTGCCAGTCATCCCCCGGGGAGCACTGAAGCTTTCTTT. Its protein product is CASHPPGSTEAFF. The chain combines TRBV19 with TRBJ1-1, with unresolved D. The CDR3 covers 13 residues. Germline V gene lookup returns CDR1 LNHDA and CDR2 SQIVND (reference sequence). Trimming removed 8 bases at V and 4 bases at J, with 14 bases between.

The chain is built from TRBV7-2 and TRBJ1-2; tentative D call: TRBD1 (5 bases). The CDR3 sequence is 15 residues long. V lost 0 bases to trimming and J lost 4 bases, with 12 bases between them. Germline CDR1 and CDR2: SGHTA and FQGNSA. CDR3 in amino acids: CASSLAGGTLYGYTF. Written as DNA, the CDR3 is TGTGCCAGCAGCTTAGCGGGAGGGACCCTCTATGGCTACACCTTC.

This clone was detected only a few times. The genes are TRBV11-3 and TRBJ1-6; 9 bases align to TRBD1. CDR1 is SGHNT, CDR2 YENEEA, per germline. The CDR3 has 15 amino acids. Trimming removed 4 bases from V and 8 bases from J; junction bases left unmatched: 6. This chain's CDR3 is CASSSRTGVDSPLHF. Here the CDR3 DNA reads TGTGCCAGCAGCTCCAGGACAGGGGTGGATTCACCCCTCCACTTT.

CDR3 nucleotide sequence: TGTGCCAGCAGCATTCGGACAGGTCTAAGGGACAATGAGCAGTTCTTC. Translation: CASSIRTGLRDNEQFF. The chain couples TRBV7-2 to TRBJ2-1; 7 bases fit TRBD1. Germline V gene lookup returns CDR1 SGHTA and CDR2 FQGNSA. The length of the CDR3 is 16 residues. With 5 bases clipped from V and 5 bases from J, the junction kept 12 bases outside the gene matches. Combining the CDR3 with reference TRBV7-2 and TRBJ2-1 gives the whole variable domain GAGVSQSPSNKVTEKGKDVELRCDPISGHTALYWYRQSLGQGLEFLIYFQGNSAPDKSGLPSDRFSAERTGGSVSTLTIQRTQQEDSAVYLCASSIRTGLRDNEQFFGPGTRLTVL.

The chain joins TRBV9 to TRBJ2-1, with 7 bases matching TRBD2. V was clipped by 0 bases and J by 5 bases; unmatched bases: 8. The V gene's germline CDR1 is SGDLS and CDR2 YYNGEE. The CDR3 has 16 residues. Here the CDR3 reads CASSVVGRGFDNEQFF. The CDR3 DNA sequence: TGTGCCAGCAGCGTAGTGGGGAGGGGATTTGACAATGAGCAGTTCTTC. The variable domain in full, with the rest retrieved from reference TRBV9 and TRBJ2-1, is DSGVTQTPKHLITATGQRVTLRCSPRSGDLSVYWYQQSLDQGLQFLIQYYNGEERAKGNILERFSAQQFPDLHSELNLSSLELGDSALYFCASSVVGRGFDNEQFFGPGTRLTVL.

The rearrangement joins TRBV14 to TRBJ2-7; 8 positions agree with TRBD2. The CDR3 has 17 amino acids. V shed 1 base, J shed 3 bases, and the junction held 11 bases outside the gene matches. Germline V gene data show CDR1 as SGHDN and CDR2 as FVKESK. CDR3 coding DNA: TGTGCCAGCAGCCAAGTAACTAGCGGTACCCACTTCTACGAGCAGTACTTC. This codes for CASSQVTSGTHFYEQYF.

V usage is TRBV11-1 and J usage is TRBJ2-3, with 8 bases identical to TRBD1. J lost 1 base, V lost 2 bases, and 2 bases had no gene match. CDR1 and CDR2 from the germline V gene are SGHAT and FQDESV (reference sequence). The CDR3 is 15 amino acids. CDR3 DNA sequence: TGTGCCAGCAGCTTAATGGGACAGGGCACAGATACGCAGTATTTT. The encoded protein is CASSLMGQGTDTQYF.

The chain uses TRBV7-2 and TRBJ1-2; 7 nucleotides agree with TRBD1. CDR1 and CDR2 from the germline V gene are SGHTA and FQGNSA. The CDR3 runs 17 residues. The ends lost 3 bases at V and 3 bases at J; junction bases unmatched: 13. The CDR3 DNA sequence: TGTGCCAGCAGCTTCGGGTCGCTGGCAGGGGGAGACTATGGCTACACCTTC. It codes for CASSFGSLAGGDYGYTF.

The table lists this clone with a count of one. This chain connects TRBV29-1 to TRBJ2-5, with D possibly being TRBD2 (7 bases). Between the trimmed V and J ends, which lost 4 bases and 5 bases, there was a span of 14 bases. The CDR3 runs 13 residues. Per the germline V gene, CDR1 is SQVTM and CDR2 is ANQGSEA. The chain's CDR3 is CSVVGGGSETQYF. The DNA of the CDR3 is TGCAGCGTTGTGGGGGGGGGCTCTGAGACCCAGTACTTC.

In this sample, this clone turned up once. V gene TRBV19 combines with J gene TRBJ2-3; 7 bases are shared with TRBD2. Germline CDR1 LNHDA, CDR2 SQIVND (reference sequence). V lost 5 bases and J lost 0; bases outside the gene matches: 5. This CDR3 region has 15 residues. CDR3 region: CASSAGEPSTDTQYF. The CDR3 DNA is TGTGCCAGTAGTGCGGGGGAACCTAGCACAGATACGCAGTATTTT.

The rearrangement joins TRBV5-1 to TRBJ1-2; 8 nucleotides agree with TRBD1. CDR3 length equals 17 residues. Germline CDR1 SGHRS, CDR2 YFSETQ. J gave up 7 bases and V 4 bases, and 18 bases lay outside the gene matches. This CDR3 is CASSLDRTGRPGGGYTF. CDR3 bases: TGCGCCAGCAGCCTTGATCGGACAGGGAGGCCAGGGGGTGGCTACACCTTC. Drawing the rest from reference TRBV5-1 and TRBJ1-2, the complete variable domain is KAGVTQTPRYLIKTRGQQVTLSCSPISGHRSVSWYQQTPGQGLQFLFEYFSETQRNKGNFPGRFSGRQFSNSRSEMNVSTLELGDSALYLCASSLDRTGRPGGGYTFGSGTRLTVV.

The rearrangement joins TRBV11-3 to TRBJ2-5; the match to TRBD2 covers 10 bases. Germline-derived CDR1 and CDR2 are SGHNT and YENEEA. The ends lost 1 base at V and 5 bases at J; junction bases unmatched: 7. This CDR3 comprises 16 residues. CDR3 amino acids: CASSLVRPSGGETQYF. DNA for the CDR3: TGTGCCAGCAGCTTAGTAAGGCCTAGCGGGGGTGAGACCCAGTACTTC.

About this clone itself: A junction boundary mismatches the germline segment, possibly from a read error. The chain couples TRBV7-6 to TRBJ2-7, with 7 nucleotides matching TRBD2. The CDR3 length is 10 residues. CDR1 and CDR2 from the germline V gene are SGHVS and FNYEAQ. CDR3 DNA sequence: TGTGCCAGCAGCAGCGGGACCCTGCGCTTC. Protein sequence: CASSSGTLRF.

The J gene is TRBJ2-3, the V gene TRBV15; D perhaps matches TRBD1 (5 bases). This CDR3 has 16 amino acids. The germline V and J ends were trimmed by 1 base and 1 base, with 12 bases remaining between them. Germline CDR1 is LNHNV and CDR2 is YYDKDF (reference sequence). CDR3 in amino acids: CATSRVQGGGTDTQYF. CDR3 DNA sequence: TGTGCCACCAGCAGAGTCCAGGGTGGAGGCACAGATACGCAGTATTTT.

Here the CDR3 DNA reads TGTGCCAGCAGCGTAGATCCAGGGTGGAACACTGAAGCTTTCTTT. Amino acid sequence: CASSVDPGWNTEAFF. This chain joins TRBV9 and TRBJ1-1; D is perhaps TRBD1 (5 bases). The CDR3 consists of 15 residues. Trimming pared 0 bases from V and 1 base from J, leaving 10 bases between. CDR1 and CDR2 (germline): SGDLS, YYNGEE. Complete variable domain (other parts from reference TRBV9 and TRBJ1-1): DSGVTQTPKHLITATGQRVTLRCSPRSGDLSVYWYQQSLDQGLQFLIQYYNGEERAKGNILERFSAQQFPDLHSELNLSSLELGDSALYFCASSVDPGWNTEAFFGQGTRLTVV.

The chain links TRBV7-9 to TRBJ1-2; D is unresolved. Trimming removed 1 base from V and 6 bases from J, with 6 bases in between. The CDR3 has 12 amino acids. The germline gives CDR1 SEHNR, CDR2 FQNEAQ (reference sequence). CDR3 sequence (DNA): TGTGCCAGCAGCTTAGGGGAGGATGGCTACACCTTC. This gives the protein CASSLGEDGYTF.

The V call is TRBV15, the J call TRBJ1-1; D possibly corresponds to TRBD1 (5 bases). Germline CDR1 reads LNHNV; CDR2 reads YYDKDF (reference sequence). The CDR3 has 12 amino acids. V was shortened by 5 bases and J by 8 bases, with 12 bases between the two germline ends. CDR3 loop: CATSSQGQEAFF. The CDR3, as DNA: TGTGCCACCAGCTCACAAGGACAAGAAGCTTTCTTT.

This chain connects TRBV4-3 to TRBJ2-5, with 7 bases that match TRBD1. This CDR3 has 15 residues. In germline, CDR1 is LGHNA, CDR2 YSLEER. Losses at the gene ends were 3 bases for V and 2 bases for J; bases not matched to a gene: 6. The CDR3 is CASSQIDRAQETQYF. In nucleotides, the CDR3 is TGCGCCAGCAGCCAGATTGACAGGGCGCAAGAGACCCAGTACTTC.

V usage is TRBV2 and J usage is TRBJ2-5; 8 bases align to TRBD1. V gave up 5 bases and J gave up 5 bases; unmatched junction bases: 10. This CDR3 comprises 15 residues. The V gene's germline CDR1 is SNHLY and CDR2 FYNNEI. The CDR3 DNA reads as TGTGCCAGCAGTTCGGACAGGGTAATTAAGGAGACCCAGTACTTC. It codes for CASSSDRVIKETQYF.

This clone was seen only once. V usage is TRBV7-9 and J usage is TRBJ1-1; a possible D gene is TRBD1 (6 bases). Trimming removed 5 bases from V and 0 bases from J, with 10 bases in between. The CDR3 has 14 residues. Germline V gene data show CDR1 as SEHNR and CDR2 as FQNEAQ (reference sequence). Written as DNA, the CDR3 is TGTGCCAGCAGCCGGACAGCGATGAACACTGAAGCTTTCTTT. Its protein product is CASSRTAMNTEAFF. The full variable domain, its missing parts supplied by reference TRBV7-9 and TRBJ1-1, is DTGVSQNPRHKITKRGQNVTFRCDPISEHNRLYWYRQTLGQGPEFLTYFQNEAQLEKSRLLSDRFSAERPKGSFSTLEIQRTEQGDSAMYLCASSRTAMNTEAFFGQGTRLTVV.

The chain couples TRBV11-3 to TRBJ2-7, with D unresolved. V was trimmed by 4 bases and J by 4 bases, leaving 8 bases between them. The CDR3 extends over 12 amino acids. Per the germline V gene, CDR1 is SGHNT and CDR2 is YENEEA. DNA of the CDR3: TGTGCCAGCAGCTCCACAATTTACGAGCAGTACTTC. As protein: CASSSTIYEQYF.

This clone was seen just once. The chain joins TRBV19 to TRBJ1-3; 7 nucleotides match TRBD1. Germline V gene lookup returns CDR1 LNHDA and CDR2 SQIVND (reference sequence). This CDR3 has 14 residues. The ends lost 6 bases at V and 3 bases at J; junction bases unmatched: 5. CDR3 coding DNA: TGTGCCAGTAGGACGACAGGGCGTGGAAACACCATATATTTT. Encoded protein: CASRTTGRGNTIYF. The full variable domain, its missing parts supplied by reference TRBV19 and TRBJ1-3, is DGGITQSPKYLFRKEGQNVTLSCEQNLNHDAMYWYRQDPGQGLRLIYYSQIVNDFQKGDIAEGYSVSREKKESFPLTVTSAQKNPTAFYLCASRTTGRGNTIYFGEGSWLTVV.

The rearrangement uses TRBV5-6 and TRBJ1-1, with no clear D. The ends were cut back, 2 bases at V and 1 base at J, with 9 bases in the middle. CDR1 is SGHDT, CDR2 YYEEEE, per germline. This CDR3 is built from 14 residues. The CDR3 here is CASSFGVSNTEAFF. The CDR3 DNA sequence: TGTGCCAGCAGCTTTGGAGTTTCGAACACTGAAGCTTTCTTT.

This rearrangement joins TRBV2 to TRBJ1-4; possible D gene TRBD1, 6 bases. There are 14 residues in the CDR3. V lost 6 bases and J 8 bases, leaving 16 bases between the germline ends. The germline V gene has CDR1 SNHLY and CDR2 FYNNEI. The CDR3 DNA is TGTGCCAGCAGGAGGACAGTATTCGACGAAAAACTGTTTTTT. The encoded protein is CASRRTVFDEKLFF.

The chain uses TRBV6-1 and TRBJ1-3; 10 nucleotides agree with TRBD1. The CDR3 totals 15 residues. The germline gives CDR1 MNHNS, CDR2 SASEGT. The V and J ends lost 6 bases and 4 bases, in that order; junction bases with no gene match: 6. The CDR3 reads CASRSDRGPGNTIYF. CDR3 bases: TGTGCCAGCAGATCAGACAGGGGGCCCGGAAACACCATATATTTT.

In DNA, the CDR3 is TGTGCCAGCAGCTTTTTAGTCCTTGGACAGTCGTACGAGCAGTACTTC. Protein product: CASSFLVLGQSYEQYF. The chain uses TRBV5-5 and TRBJ2-7; possibly TRBD1 for D (6 bases). The CDR3 sequence is 16 residues long. The germline V gene has CDR1 SGHKS and CDR2 YYEKEE (reference sequence). V was clipped by 2 bases and J by 4 bases, with 19 bases between them.

This chain uses TRBV6-6 with TRBJ1-2, with 8 bases fitting TRBD1. Germline trimming cut 8 bases from V and 1 base from J; bases unmatched to any gene: 6. The germline CDR1 and CDR2 sequences are MNHNY and SVGAGI (reference sequence). The CDR3 extends over 14 amino acids. The CDR3: CASSGQAFNYGYTF. CDR3 bases: TGTGCCAGCTCGGGACAGGCATTTAACTATGGCTACACCTTC.

The chain's CDR3 is CAWIGGEAFF. The CDR3 DNA follows: TGTGCCTGGATCGGGGGTGAAGCTTTCTTT. This chain uses TRBV30 with TRBJ1-1, with D possibly matching TRBD1 (5 bases). This CDR3 is 10 amino acids long. The V gene lost 4 bases and the J gene lost 7 bases, with 7 bases spanning the gap. The germline CDR1 and CDR2 sequences are GTSNPN and SVGIG (reference sequence).